Shown below are 21 T cell receptor beta chains from a single sample sequenced in a study of beta chain features in type 1 diabetes. The study, taken as a whole, reports: All four CD4+ subsets of Type 1 diabetes patients contained TCRB CDR3s that were moderately but significantly shorter.

Expressed TCRB transcripts were sequenced because the entire RNA isolate underwent reverse transcription. The repertoire was sequenced with immunoSEQ multiplex PCR; TCRdb's copy has only in-frame clones and lacks some. This table has 100,000 to 150,000 clones, roughly a sixth appearing once. What these receptors recognize is not known. The sample taken for sequencing was central memory CD4+ T cells from blood. These receptors came from a man between 18 and 35 years old with type 1 diabetes.

The gene calls are TRBV4-1 and TRBJ2-3, with D unresolved. Trimming left V 3 bases short and J 4 bases short, with 14 bases between. Looked up from germline, CDR1 is MGHRA and CDR2 is YSYEKL. The CDR3 sequence is 15 residues long. In DNA, the CDR3 is TGCGCCAGCAGCCAGGCATTTAGGAGCGCAGATACGCAGTATTTT. Protein: CASSQAFRSADTQYF.

The chain carries TRBV4-1 and TRBJ2-3, with TRBD1 as a possible D gene (6 bases). CDR1 is MGHRA and CDR2 is YSYEKL in the germline V gene. The CDR3 has 13 residues. The V end was cut by 4 bases, the J end by 5 bases, with 10 bases between. DNA of the CDR3: TGCGCCAGCAGCCTGGTAGGGGGAGATACGCAGTATTTT. Translation: CASSLVGGDTQYF.

This clone has just a few counts. The chain joins TRBV9 to TRBJ2-1; D perhaps matches TRBD2 (6 bases). There are 13 residues in the CDR3. Germline CDR1 is SGDLS and CDR2 is YYNGEE. The ends were cut back, 4 bases at V and 4 bases at J, with 9 bases in the middle. For the CDR3, the DNA is TGTGCCAGCAGCCCCCGGGAGTACAATGAGCAGTTCTTC. This gives the protein CASSPREYNEQFF.

This clone has more than one count but fewer than ten. The gene calls are TRBV7-9 and TRBJ1-1; D not certain. Trimming removed 5 bases from V and 1 base from J, with 11 bases in between. The germline CDR1 and CDR2 sequences are SEHNR and FQNEAQ (reference sequence). This CDR3 contains 14 residues. CDR3 DNA sequence: TGTGCCAGCAGCCCTCCGGGCGCGAACACTGAAGCTTTCTTT. It encodes CASSPPGANTEAFF.

This clone appeared once. The chain joins TRBV4-2 to TRBJ2-1, with D possibly TRBD2 on 6 matching bases. CDR1 and CDR2 from the germline V gene are LGHNA and YNFKEQ. The CDR3 runs 14 residues. V dropped 2 bases and J dropped 9 bases, with 14 bases sitting between them. The CDR3 loop reads CASSQRERASEQFF. DNA for the CDR3: TGTGCCAGCAGCCAAAGGGAGCGGGCCAGTGAGCAGTTCTTC.

The rearrangement uses TRBV7-6 and TRBJ2-2, with D possibly being TRBD1 (5 bases). This CDR3 is built from 16 residues. Trimming took off 1 base at V and 2 bases at J, with 11 bases between the two ends. The germline CDR1 and CDR2 sequences are SGHVS and FNYEAQ. CDR3 residues: CASSLVAGLNTGELFF. The CDR3 region has the DNA TGTGCCAGCAGCTTAGTCGCAGGGCTAAACACCGGGGAGCTGTTTTTT.

This clone was counted ten times or more. The chain joins TRBV7-9 to TRBJ1-2; D possibly corresponds to TRBD1 (5 bases). Trimming took 5 bases from V and 2 from J, leaving 12 bases between them. Germline V gene lookup returns CDR1 SEHNR and CDR2 FQNEAQ (reference sequence). The CDR3 runs to 14 residues. CDR3 residues: CASSPYRLNYGYTF. CDR3 nucleotide sequence: TGTGCCAGCAGCCCATACAGGTTAAACTATGGCTACACCTTC.

In its sample, this clone was seen many times. V is TRBV5-4 and J is TRBJ2-5; tentative D call: TRBD2 (6 bases). Germline CDR1 SGHNT, CDR2 YYREEE (reference sequence). CDR3 size: 15 residues. V lost 2 bases to trimming and J lost 1 base, with 12 bases between them. DNA for the CDR3: TGTGCCAGCAGCTTTTCCGGGAGTCCCCAAGAGACCCAGTACTTC. This codes for CASSFSGSPQETQYF.

With respect to this clone: Within the sample, other DNA sequences also encode this same CDR3. The genes are TRBV10-3 and TRBJ1-1; D is unclear. The CDR3 totals 14 residues. Per the germline V gene, CDR1 is ENHRY and CDR2 is SYGVKD. The V end was cut by 6 bases, the J end by 1 base, with 12 bases between. CDR3 sequence (DNA): TGTGCCATCAGAACGGGAGGCCCGAACACTGAAGCTTTCTTT. As protein: CAIRTGGPNTEAFF.

This sequence joins TRBV4-3 and TRBJ2-7; 10 bases are a match to TRBD1. The CDR3 length is 18 residues. V lost 0 bases and J lost 2; bases outside the gene matches: 10. CDR1 and CDR2 from the germline V gene are LGHNA and YSLEER. CDR3 amino acids: CASSQELGGTGDPYEQYF. The CDR3 coding sequence is TGCGCCAGCAGCCAAGAATTAGGGGGGACAGGGGACCCCTACGAGCAGTACTTC.

The rearrangement uses TRBV5-4 and TRBJ2-5; D unclear. The V end was cut by 3 bases, the J end by 0 bases, with 12 bases between. This CDR3 contains 15 residues. The germline gives CDR1 SGHNT, CDR2 YYREEE (reference sequence). The CDR3 sequence is CASSSGPGDQETQYF. The CDR3 nucleotides read TGTGCCAGCAGCTCCGGGCCAGGAGACCAAGAGACCCAGTACTTC. The complete variable domain, with remaining parts taken from reference TRBV5-4 and TRBJ2-5, reads ETGVTQSPTHLIKTRGQQVTLRCSSQSGHNTVSWYQQALGQGPQFIFQYYREEENGRGNFPPRFSGLQFPNYSSELNVNALELDDSALYLCASSSGPGDQETQYFGPGTRLLVL.

This clone was recorded a few times. The chain links TRBV4-2 to TRBJ2-3; no reliable D call. CDR3 length equals 14 residues. In germline, CDR1 is LGHNA, CDR2 YNFKEQ. V lost 4 bases, J lost 0 bases, and 8 bases lay in between. The CDR3, as DNA: TGTGCCAGCAGCCTTGACGGTAGCACAGATACGCAGTATTTT. It specifies CASSLDGSTDTQYF.

This clone has just a few counts. A far larger clone is a single base away, which makes a read error likely. V and J are TRBV29-1 and TRBJ1-2; D ambiguous. Germline CDR1 SQVTM, CDR2 ANQGSEA. V was trimmed by 3 bases and J by 7 bases, leaving 15 bases between them. This CDR3 has 13 amino acids. CDR3 coding DNA: TGCAGCGTTGACGTGGCACGACGGGGTGGCTACACCTTC. It yields the protein CSVDVARRGGYTF.

This clone showed up just a few times. The chain carries TRBV4-1 and TRBJ2-1; D uncertain. V was clipped by 0 bases and J by 10 bases, with 13 bases between them. Germline assignment: CDR1 MGHRA and CDR2 YSYEKL. This CDR3 comprises 14 residues. CDR3 in DNA: TGCGCCAGCAGCCAAGATCGTAGGGTAGGGGAGCAGTTCTTC. It is translated as CASSQDRRVGEQFF.

V gene TRBV13 combines with J gene TRBJ2-7; weak D call: TRBD1 (6 bases). CDR1 is PRHDT and CDR2 is FYEKMQ in the germline V gene (reference sequence). The CDR3 is 13 amino acids. Deletions cut 3 bases from V and 0 bases from J, with 6 bases between. The CDR3 DNA reads as TGTGCCAGCAGCTTGGGGGCCTCCTACGAGCAGTACTTC. Translated: CASSLGASYEQYF.

This clone occurred a few times. At one boundary the junction diverges from the germline segment, which might be a read error. This chain uses TRBV6-1 with TRBJ2-7, with TRBD1 identical over 8 bases. This CDR3 comprises 13 residues. The germline CDR1 and CDR2 sequences are MNHNS and SASEGT. The CDR3 region has the DNA TGTGCCAGCACTATAAATTCGGGACAGGCTTTCCAATTC. This translates into CASTINSGQAFQF.

V usage is TRBV4-3 and J usage is TRBJ2-3; 9 bases line up with TRBD1. Germline CDR1 LGHNA, CDR2 YSLEER. The CDR3 has 15 amino acids. V gave up 6 bases and J gave up 2 bases; unmatched junction bases: 6. The CDR3 DNA reads as TGCGCCAGCAGTCCCGGGACAGGGTACACAGATACGCAGTATTTT. Translating gives CASSPGTGYTDTQYF.

The chain links TRBV19 to TRBJ2-5; the D gene is possibly TRBD1 (6 bases). TRBJ2-7 explains the end of the DNA better; the J call may be wrong. This CDR3 contains 16 residues. Germline CDR1 is LNHDA and CDR2 is SQIVND (reference sequence). CDR3 residues: CASSLIPGHLLYEQYF. The CDR3 DNA is TGTGCCAGTAGTTTGATCCCGGGACACCTACTCTACGAGCAGTACTTC.

Ten or more counts support this clone. The chain links TRBV4-3 to TRBJ2-3; D gene unclear. In germline, CDR1 is LGHNA, CDR2 YSLEER. There are 16 residues in the CDR3. V dropped 4 bases and J dropped 1 base, with 15 bases sitting between them. The CDR3 region has the DNA TGCGCCAGCAGCCTCACGACCCAGCTAGGCACAGATACGCAGTATTTT. Amino acid sequence: CASSLTTQLGTDTQYF.

This clone was observed a single time. The chain has TRBV5-6 and TRBJ1-2; no clear D. Germline V gives CDR1 SGHDT, CDR2 YYEEEE. V lost 6 bases to trimming and J lost 7 bases, with 13 bases between them. CDR3 length equals 12 residues. CDR3 amino acids: CASTHPRAGYTF. The CDR3 region has the DNA TGTGCCAGCACCCACCCCCGGGCTGGCTACACCTTC.

The V call is TRBV7-2, the J call TRBJ2-3, with D uncertain. Trimming pared 5 bases from V and 2 bases from J, leaving 8 bases between. This CDR3 region has 13 residues. Germline V gives CDR1 SGHTA, CDR2 FQGNSA. CDR3 DNA sequence: TGTGCCAGCAGCCCGAGACCCACAGATACGCAGTATTTT. It is translated as CASSPRPTDTQYF.